One and the same sample provided the 3 T cell receptor beta chains below, sequenced in a study of T-cell reconstitution after alpha-beta-depleted transplantation in children. TCRbeta library construction was performed incorporating unique molecular identifiers. In TCRdb, the PCR reads were re-called with MiXCR into one record per CDR3 protein. Of hundreds of thousands of distinct CDR3 sequences in the sample, under 15% were seen once. Sequenced here: PBMCs, sampled before TCRalphabeta/CD19-depleted stem cell transplant. Receptors were obtained from a girl aged 2 to 10 with congenital amegakaryocytic thrombocytopenia, due to receive a stem cell transplant.

This clonotype was seen ten or more times. The chain links TRBV5-1 to TRBJ1-2; D ambiguous. V gave up 3 bases and J gave up 8 bases, with 23 bases separating them. CDR1 is SGHRS, CDR2 YFSETQ, per germline. The CDR3 loop spans 16 amino acids. The CDR3 DNA is TGCGCCAGCAGCTCCACGTTTCGGGCTCTCGGAAAGGGCTACACCTTC. As protein: CASSSTFRALGKGYTF.

This clonotype was counted many times. The CDR3 spells CASSLTSGRPNEQFF. The CDR3 nucleotides read TGTGCCAGCAGTTTGACTAGCGGGAGGCCCAATGAGCAGTTCTTC. This rearrangement joins TRBV28 to TRBJ2-1; 13 nucleotides match TRBD2. Germline CDR1 reads MDHEN; CDR2 reads SYDVKM. J lost 6 bases, V lost 3 bases, and 2 bases had no gene match. This CDR3 is 15 amino acids long. Based on the CDR3 plus reference TRBV28 and TRBJ2-1, the full variable domain is DVKVTQSSRYLVKRTGEKVFLECVQDMDHENMFWYRQDPGLGLRLIYFSYDVKMKEKGDIPEGYSVSREKKERFSLILESASTNQTSMYLCASSLTSGRPNEQFFGPGTRLTVL.

In its sample, this clonotype was seen many times. The chain employs TRBV5-1 and TRBJ2-5; 10 positions agree with TRBD2. CDR3 length: 15 amino acids. In germline, CDR1 is SGHRS, CDR2 YFSETQ. The V and J ends lost 3 bases and 2 bases, in that order; junction bases with no gene match: 4. The CDR3 region is CASSSGLALQETQYF. In DNA form, the CDR3 reads TGCGCCAGCAGCTCGGGACTAGCGTTACAAGAGACCCAGTACTTC.